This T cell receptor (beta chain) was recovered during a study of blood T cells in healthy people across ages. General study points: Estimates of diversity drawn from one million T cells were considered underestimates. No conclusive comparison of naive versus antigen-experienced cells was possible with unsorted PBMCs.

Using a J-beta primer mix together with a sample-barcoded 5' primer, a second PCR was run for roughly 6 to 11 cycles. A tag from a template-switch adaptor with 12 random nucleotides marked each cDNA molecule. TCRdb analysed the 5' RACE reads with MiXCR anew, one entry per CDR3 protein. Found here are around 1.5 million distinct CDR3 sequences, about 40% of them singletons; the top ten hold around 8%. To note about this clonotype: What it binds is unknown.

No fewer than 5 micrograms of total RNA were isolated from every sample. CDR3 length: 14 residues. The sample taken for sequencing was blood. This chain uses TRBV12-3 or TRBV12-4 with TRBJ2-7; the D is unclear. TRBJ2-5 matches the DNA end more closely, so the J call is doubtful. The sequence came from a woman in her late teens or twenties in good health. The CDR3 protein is CASSASRNRETQYF. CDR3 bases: TGTGCCAGCAGCGCCTCCAGGAATCGGGAGACCCAGTACTTC.